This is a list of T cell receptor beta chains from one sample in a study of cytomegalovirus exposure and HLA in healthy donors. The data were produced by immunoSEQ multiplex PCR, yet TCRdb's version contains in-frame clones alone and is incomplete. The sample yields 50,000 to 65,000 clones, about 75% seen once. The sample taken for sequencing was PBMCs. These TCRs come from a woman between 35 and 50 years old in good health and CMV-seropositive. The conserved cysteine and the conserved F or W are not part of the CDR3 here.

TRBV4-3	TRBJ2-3	ASSQDGQGLGDTQY
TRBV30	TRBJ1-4	AWTPGQGSNEKLF
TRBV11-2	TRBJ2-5	ASSFGASGGAGQETQY
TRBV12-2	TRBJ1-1	ASRPDRANEAF
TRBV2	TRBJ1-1	ASSRDSLEAF
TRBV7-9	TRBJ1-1	ASRPDRVYTEAF
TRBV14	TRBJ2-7	ASSQAGGREQY
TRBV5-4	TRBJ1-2	ASSLSTGTYGYT
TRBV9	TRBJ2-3	ASSVGRGASTDTQY
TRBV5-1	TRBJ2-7	ASSPDSLIYEQY
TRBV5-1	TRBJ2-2	ASSPGLAGGPGELF
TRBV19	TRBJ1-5	ASSLYTGNQPQH
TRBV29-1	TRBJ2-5	SVSRYQETQY
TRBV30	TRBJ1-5	AWGAGFDQPQH
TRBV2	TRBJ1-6	ASSRQGRYNSPLH
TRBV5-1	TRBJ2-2	ASSLDAGGNTGELF
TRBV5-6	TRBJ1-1	ASSLPRGGTGEAF
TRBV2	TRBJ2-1	ASSEVGIFSYNEQF
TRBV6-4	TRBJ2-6	ASSGTSGANVLT
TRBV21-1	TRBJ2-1	ASSNTSGGDPEQF
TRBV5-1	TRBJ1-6	ASSPGTVNSPLH
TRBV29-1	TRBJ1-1	SGGQGWGMNTEAF
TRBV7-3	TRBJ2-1	ASSLTLAGSEQF
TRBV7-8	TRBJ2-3	ASIKDRAKPQDTQY
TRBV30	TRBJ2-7	ASYGGGNEQY
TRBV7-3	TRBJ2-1	ASSLRGQLLNEQF
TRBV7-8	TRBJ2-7	ASSLQGAEQY
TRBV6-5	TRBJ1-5	ASSGGYYSNQPQH
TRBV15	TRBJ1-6	ATSETGKGSPLH
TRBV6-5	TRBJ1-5	ASSSGQGSQPQH
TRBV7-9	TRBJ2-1	ASSLPAVGSALNNEQF
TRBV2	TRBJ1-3	ASSEAGLSGNTIY
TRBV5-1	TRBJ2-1	ASSLPMGGVLGEQF
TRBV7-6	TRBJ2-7	ASSLGVGRDYEQY
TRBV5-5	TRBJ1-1	ASSTQTGPSTEAF
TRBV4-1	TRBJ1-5	ASSQGQGFSNQPQH
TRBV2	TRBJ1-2	ASRGDGGYT
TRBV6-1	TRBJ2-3	ATASGRGQGTQY
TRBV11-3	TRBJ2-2	ASSSGGLGELF
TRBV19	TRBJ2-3	ASRLGSTDTQY
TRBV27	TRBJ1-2	ASSLLGDRPLFYT
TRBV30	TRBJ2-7	AWSVPGYWSYEQY
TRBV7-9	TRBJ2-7	ASSLAALRGEQY
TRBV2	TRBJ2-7	ASMSGGPYEQY
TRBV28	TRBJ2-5	ASSQGAKTQY
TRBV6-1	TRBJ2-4	ASGGGEGSKNIQY
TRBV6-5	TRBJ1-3	ASMKGWGAGNTIY
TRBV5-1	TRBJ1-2	ASSLESEGYT
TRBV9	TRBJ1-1	ASSGTGLNTEAF
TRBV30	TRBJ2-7	AWSVGGWRGEQY
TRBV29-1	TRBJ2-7	SVAGTGARWVQY
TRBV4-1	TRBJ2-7	ASSPRPGGGSYEQY